This T cell receptor beta chain appears in the sequencing data of a study of blood T cell repertoires in COVID-19. As for the study in general: Researchers got acute and convalescent COVID-19 samples from the United States, Italy and Spain. T cells, B-cell-depleted T cells, or PBMCs provided the cDNA or gDNA that served as material.

This CDR3 is built from 15 residues. V was clipped by 6 bases and J by 6 bases, with 18 bases between them. The V gene's germline CDR1 is SGHVS and CDR2 FQNEAQ. The Seattle patients joined while their infection was active and were tracked longitudinally afterward. In the original processing: Nucleated cell number was recorded as an estimate derived from reference gene primer amplification. Profiled with immunoSEQ multiplex PCR; TCRdb holds only in-frame clones, not every one. That table is the source of V, J and clone size, and D and trimming were worked out from the DNA. The sample yields a few hundred thousand clones, more than 85% seen once.

The chain joins TRBV7-8 to TRBJ1-5, with D unresolved. The sample taken for sequencing was peripheral blood. This TCR came from a person under 30 with COVID-19, enrolled during active disease. CDR3 coding DNA: TGTGCCAGCAGTCCCTTTGCAGGATCAGGTCAGCCCCAGCATTTT. It translates to CASSPFAGSGQPQHF.